The 4 T cell receptor beta chains below were found in one sample sequenced in a study of T cell changes during pregnancy in multiple sclerosis. Assay used: immunoSEQ multiplex PCR; TCRdb lists only in-frame clones, some missing. The table lists 40,000 or so clones, less than 95% of them singletons, with approximately 11% in the top ten. Material: CD8+ T cells from peripheral blood mononuclear cells, obtained in the first trimester of pregnancy. The source is a female donor with multiple sclerosis, enrolled in a pregnancy study.

V gene TRBV13 combines with J gene TRBJ2-3, with TRBD1 matching over 8 bases. The CDR3 is made up of 14 amino acids. Germline V lookup: CDR1 PRHDT, CDR2 FYEKMQ (reference sequence). The J segment lost 3 bases and the V segment lost 5 bases, leaving 4 bases of the junction unmatched. The CDR3 coding sequence is TGTGCCAGCAGCCCTGGACAGGGAACAGATACGCAGTATTTT. Encoded protein: CASSPGQGTDTQYF.

V usage is TRBV30 and J usage is TRBJ1-1, with 7 bases identical to TRBD1. Germline values: CDR1 GTSNPN, CDR2 SVGIG (reference sequence). This CDR3 comprises 14 residues. V dropped 2 bases and J dropped 4; count of bases not matched to a gene: 7. For the CDR3, the DNA is TGTGCCTGGAGTTCCCAGGGGGGTTTCACTGAAGCTTTCTTT. It specifies CAWSSQGGFTEAFF.

This sequence joins TRBV11-2 and TRBJ1-2; D may be TRBD1 (5 bases). V was trimmed by 2 bases and J by 6 bases, leaving 16 bases between them. The germline gives CDR1 SGHAT, CDR2 FQNNGV. The CDR3 contains 15 residues. CDR3 loop: CASSLYNSMTDGYTF. The CDR3, as DNA: TGTGCCAGCAGCTTATACAACTCGATGACAGATGGCTACACCTTC.

DNA of the CDR3: TGCAGCGTTGAAATGGTACAGCCAATGGAGACCCAGTACTTC. Translating gives CSVEMVQPMETQYF. The V call is TRBV29-1, the J call TRBJ2-5; D ambiguous. Germline V gene data show CDR1 as SQVTM and CDR2 as ANQGSEA. V was shortened by 2 bases and J by 5 bases, with 15 bases between the two germline ends. The CDR3 is 14 residues long.